Listed below are T cell receptor beta chains from one sample, sequenced in a study of human T cells and chemical hapten exposure. Via MiXCR, TCRdb re-called the RACE reads, giving one row per CDR3 protein. The data hold about 100,000 distinct CDR3 sequences, with over 9.5% observed a single time. The sequenced sample was whole blood, obtained in connection with sensitization to the hapten diphenylcyclopropenone (DPC). The origin of the receptors is a woman between 35 and 50 years old with alopecia areata. Some clones in this sample may be carry-over from other donors' samples. Each CDR3 is given with its conserved first and last residue. The D gene is left open where the match is weak. Some rows have no size entry. The others give once, few or many, or a class for an expanded clone.

clone_size: few; v_call: TRBV6-4; d_call: .; j_call: TRBJ2-2; cdr3_nt: TGTGCCAGCAGTGGGTCGAACACCGGGGAGCTGTTTTTT; cdr3_aa: CASSGSNTGELFF
clone_size: many; v_call: TRBV18; d_call: TRBD1; j_call: TRBJ1-1; cdr3_nt: TGTGCCAGCTCATCGCAACAGGGGCACACTGAAGCTTTCTTT; cdr3_aa: CASSSQQGHTEAFF
clone_size: many; v_call: TRBV19; d_call: .; j_call: TRBJ1-2; cdr3_nt: TGTGCCAGTAGCTACTCGTCCCGGGGGGCAGTTCTTGGCTACACCTTC; cdr3_aa: CASSYSSRGAVLGYTF
clone_size: many; v_call: TRBV20-1; d_call: .; j_call: TRBJ2-6; cdr3_nt: TGCAGTGCTAGAGTCCCTTCCTCTGGGGCCAACGTCCTGACTTTC; cdr3_aa: CSARVPSSGANVLTF
clone_size: few; v_call: TRBV7-8; d_call: .; j_call: TRBJ2-5; cdr3_nt: TGTGCCAGCAGCCCGACCCCGGGACCAAGAAGAGAGACCCAGTACTTC; cdr3_aa: CASSPTPGPRRETQYF
clone_size: few; v_call: TRBV11-2; d_call: TRBD2; j_call: TRBJ2-7; cdr3_nt: TGTGCCAGCAGCTTTCGGCTAACCCTGGGGGGAGGGTACGAGCAGTACTTC; cdr3_aa: CASSFRLTLGGGYEQYF
clone_size: many; v_call: TRBV11-2; d_call: .; j_call: TRBJ1-2; cdr3_nt: TGTGCCAGCAGCGCGACGGGACTCCGCTATGGCTACACCTTC; cdr3_aa: CASSATGLRYGYTF
clone_size: many; v_call: TRBV18; d_call: TRBD2; j_call: TRBJ2-3; cdr3_nt: TGTGCCAGCTCACCGGGCCCGGGAGGAGGCGATACGCAGTATTTT; cdr3_aa: CASSPGPGGGDTQYF
clone_size: few; v_call: TRBV24-1; d_call: .; j_call: TRBJ1-5; cdr3_nt: TGTGCCCCGACCGAGAGGGAATGCAATCAGCCCCAGCATTTT; cdr3_aa: CAPTERECNQPQHF
clone_size: many; v_call: TRBV4-2; d_call: .; j_call: TRBJ1-1; cdr3_nt: TGTGCCAGCAGCCAAGATGGGGACTTCATCGGAGCTTTCTTT; cdr3_aa: CASSQDGDFIGAFF
clone_size: many; v_call: TRBV18; d_call: .; j_call: TRBJ1-5; cdr3_nt: TGTGCCAGCTCATCTGACGGGACTCGGCCCCAGCATTTT; cdr3_aa: CASSSDGTRPQHF
clone_size: .; v_call: TRBV4-3; d_call: .; j_call: TRBJ2-2; cdr3_nt: TGCGCCAGCGGAGGGAAAGGGGAGCTGTTTTTT; cdr3_aa: CASGGKGELFF
clone_size: many; v_call: TRBV11-2; d_call: .; j_call: TRBJ2-2; cdr3_nt: TGTGCCAGCAGCTTAGGCCCACTAGCTAGCGGGGAGCTGTTTTTT; cdr3_aa: CASSLGPLASGELFF
clone_size: many; v_call: TRBV6-5; d_call: TRBD2; j_call: TRBJ2-2; cdr3_nt: TGTGCCAGCAGTTACTCTTATCCTGGAGCGGGGGGCCACACCGGGGAGCTGTTTTTT; cdr3_aa: CASSYSYPGAGGHTGELFF
clone_size: many; v_call: TRBV18; d_call: .; j_call: TRBJ2-3; cdr3_nt: TGTGCCAGCTCACCACCGCAGGGCCCAGATACGCAGTATTTT; cdr3_aa: CASSPPQGPDTQYF
clone_size: few; v_call: TRBV28; d_call: .; j_call: TRBJ2-1; cdr3_nt: TGTGCCAGCACCTTACCCCTTCGGAATGAGCAGTTCTTC; cdr3_aa: CASTLPLRNEQFF
clone_size: few; v_call: TRBV12-3/TRBV12-4; d_call: .; j_call: TRBJ2-6; cdr3_nt: TGTGCCAGCGACCAGTACCGCTCTGGGGCCAACGTCCTGACTTTC; cdr3_aa: CASDQYRSGANVLTF
clone_size: .; v_call: TRBV10-3; d_call: TRBD1; j_call: TRBJ1-5; cdr3_nt: TGTGCCACCCAAGCCACAGGGGGCAATCAGCCCCAGCATTTT; cdr3_aa: CATQATGGNQPQHF
clone_size: many; v_call: TRBV6-2/TRBV6-3; d_call: .; j_call: TRBJ1-1; cdr3_nt: TGTGCCAGCAGCACCGGGAGTCAATTCCGAATCTCTGAAGCTTTCTTT; cdr3_aa: CASSTGSQFRISEAFF
clone_size: .; v_call: TRBV6-2/TRBV6-3; d_call: TRBD2; j_call: TRBJ2-7; cdr3_nt: TGTGCCAGCAGTTCTCCGGGACTACGCACGCCCTACGAGCAGTACTTC; cdr3_aa: CASSSPGLRTPYEQYF
clone_size: .; v_call: TRBV10-2; d_call: TRBD2; j_call: TRBJ2-1; cdr3_nt: TGCGCCAGCAGTGACGATACTAGCGGGGTTAACAATGAGCAGTTCTTC; cdr3_aa: CASSDDTSGVNNEQFF
clone_size: many; v_call: TRBV24-1; d_call: .; j_call: TRBJ2-2; cdr3_nt: TGTGCCACCAGTGCCCCCGTGACAGCGAACACCGGGGAGCTGTTTTTT; cdr3_aa: CATSAPVTANTGELFF
clone_size: few; v_call: TRBV7-9; d_call: TRBD1; j_call: TRBJ1-2; cdr3_nt: TGTGCCAGCAGCTCCAGTGACAGGGCCGCCTATGGCTACACCTTC; cdr3_aa: CASSSSDRAAYGYTF
clone_size: many; v_call: TRBV18; d_call: TRBD1; j_call: TRBJ1-1; cdr3_nt: TGTGCCAGCTCACCCTCGACAGGGCTCATGTACACTGAAGCTTTCTTT; cdr3_aa: CASSPSTGLMYTEAFF
clone_size: few; v_call: TRBV7-2; d_call: .; j_call: TRBJ2-5; cdr3_nt: TGTGCCAGCAGCCCCCCCCTAGACAGCCAAGAGACCCAGTACTTC; cdr3_aa: CASSPPLDSQETQYF
clone_size: many; v_call: TRBV28; d_call: .; j_call: TRBJ2-2; cdr3_nt: TGTGCCAGCAGTTTCCACCTCGAGGGTTTACCGAGTAACACCGGGGAGCTGTTTTTT; cdr3_aa: CASSFHLEGLPSNTGELFF
clone_size: .; v_call: TRBV20-1; d_call: .; j_call: TRBJ1-1; cdr3_nt: TGCAGTGCTAGATGGTCTGAAGCTTTCTTT; cdr3_aa: CSARWSEAFF
clone_size: .; v_call: TRBV14; d_call: .; j_call: TRBJ1-4; cdr3_nt: TGTGCCAGCAGCCAGGGGGCTGGTGAAAAACTGTTTTTT; cdr3_aa: CASSQGAGEKLFF
clone_size: many; v_call: TRBV12-3/TRBV12-4; d_call: .; j_call: TRBJ2-2; cdr3_nt: TGTGCCAGCAGTTTATCCCAAGCGTGGACCGGGGAGCTGTTTTTT; cdr3_aa: CASSLSQAWTGELFF
clone_size: many; v_call: TRBV6-2/TRBV6-3; d_call: .; j_call: TRBJ2-7; cdr3_nt: TGTGCCAGCTACTCGGAGAGGACGGGGCGCCACGAGCAGTACTTC; cdr3_aa: CASYSERTGRHEQYF